This T cell receptor (beta chain) was identified during a study of persistence of HIV-infected CD4 T cells. Looking at the study overall: Isolated cells were CMV- and HIV-1 Gag-responding CD4+ T cells.

Stimulation used approximately 9.1 ug/mL lysate from CMV-infected fibroblasts. CD40L/CD69 double-negative CD45RO-high memory CD4+ T cells were collected. PBMCs were depleted of CD8+ T cells before stimulation. Sequencing used immunoSEQ version 4 in survey mode. Clones were sequenced by immunoSEQ multiplex PCR, and TCRdb holds only the in-frame ones, with some missing. The table records some 41,000 clones, 80% of them present only once. Concerning this clone: The antigen remains undetermined.

CDR1 SGHRS and CDR2 YFSETQ come from the germline V gene. This CDR3 comprises 16 residues. J gave up 4 bases and V 6 bases, and 13 bases lay outside the gene matches. The study's findings and limits: Degenerate expanded CDR3beta sequences were enriched among CMV- and Gag-responding cells.

Source: CD4+ T cells sorted from PBMCs after roughly 18-hour stimulation, taken from a patient who received antiretroviral therapy. This receptor was taken from an adult man with HIV who was CMV-seropositive. The rearrangement joins TRBV5-1 to TRBJ2-1; TRBD1 matches at 7 bases. The CDR3 is CASNWSPGGFYNEQFF. CDR3 nucleotide sequence: TGCGCCAGCAACTGGTCCCCAGGGGGTTTTTACAATGAGCAGTTCTTC.